These 3 T cell receptor beta chains share one sample of origin, sequenced in a study of cytomegalovirus exposure and HLA in healthy donors. Primers included in the PCR were 60 Vbeta and 13 Jbeta primers. The data were produced by immunoSEQ multiplex PCR, yet TCRdb's version contains in-frame clones alone and is incomplete. Of fewer than 200,000 clones in the sample, roughly 70% were seen once. Sequenced material: PBMCs. The receptors stem from a young woman in good health and CMV-seropositive.

The chain combines TRBV11-2 with TRBJ2-3; TRBD1 agrees at 7 bases. The germline gives CDR1 SGHAT, CDR2 FQNNGV. CDR3 length: 15 residues. Germline trimming cut 5 bases from V and 1 base from J; bases unmatched to any gene: 6. The CDR3 sequence: CASSRQGVGTDTQYF. DNA for the CDR3: TGTGCCAGCAGCAGACAGGGAGTAGGCACAGATACGCAGTATTTT.

Worth noting for this clone: Within the sample, other DNA sequences also encode this same CDR3. CDR3 loop: CASSLAGAGGPGEQFF. In DNA form, the CDR3 reads TGTGCCAGCAGCTTAGCGGGGGCGGGGGGGCCGGGGGAGCAGTTCTTC. V usage is TRBV7-8 and J usage is TRBJ2-1, with TRBD2 matching over 9 bases. Germline V gene sequence: CDR1 SGHVS, CDR2 FQNEAQ. The CDR3 has 16 residues. J lost 10 bases, V lost 0 bases, and 10 bases had no gene match.

V usage is TRBV6-1 and J usage is TRBJ2-3; 7 nucleotides agree with TRBD2. The CDR3 length is 15 residues. Germline assignment: CDR1 MNHNS and CDR2 SASEGT. V lost 0 bases and J lost 2; bases outside the gene matches: 2. This CDR3 reads CASSEAGTNTDTQYF. The CDR3 nucleotides are TGTGCCAGCAGTGAAGCGGGGACTAACACAGATACGCAGTATTTT.